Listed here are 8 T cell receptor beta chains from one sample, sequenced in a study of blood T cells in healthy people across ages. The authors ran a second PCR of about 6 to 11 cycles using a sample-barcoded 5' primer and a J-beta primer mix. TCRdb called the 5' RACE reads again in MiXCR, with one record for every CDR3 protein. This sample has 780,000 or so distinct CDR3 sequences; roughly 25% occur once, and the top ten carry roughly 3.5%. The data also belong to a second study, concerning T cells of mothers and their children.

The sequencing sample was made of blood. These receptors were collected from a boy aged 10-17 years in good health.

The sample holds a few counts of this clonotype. In DNA, the CDR3 is TGTGCCAGCCAGACTTCTAGCGTTGAGCAGTTCTTC. Translating it yields CASQTSSVEQFF. The rearrangement links TRBV6-8 to TRBJ2-1; maybe TRBD2 (6 bases). Germline lookup yields CDR1 MNHGY and CDR2 SAAAGT. The CDR3 length is 12 residues. Trimming removed 8 bases from V and 9 bases from J, with 14 bases in between.

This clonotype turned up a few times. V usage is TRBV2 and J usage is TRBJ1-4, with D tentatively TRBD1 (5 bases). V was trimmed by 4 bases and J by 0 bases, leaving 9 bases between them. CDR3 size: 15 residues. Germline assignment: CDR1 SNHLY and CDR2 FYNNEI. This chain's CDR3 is CASSGGFATNEKLFF. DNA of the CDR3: TGTGCCAGCAGTGGGGGGTTCGCAACTAATGAAAAACTGTTTTTT.

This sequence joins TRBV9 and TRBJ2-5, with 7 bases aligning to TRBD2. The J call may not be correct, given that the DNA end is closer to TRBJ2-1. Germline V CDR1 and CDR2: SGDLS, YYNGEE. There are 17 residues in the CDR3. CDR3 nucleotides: TGTGCCAGCAGCGTAGCCGCGGGAGCACTAGGCCACAATGAGCAGTTCTTC. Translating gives CASSVAAGALGHNEQFF.

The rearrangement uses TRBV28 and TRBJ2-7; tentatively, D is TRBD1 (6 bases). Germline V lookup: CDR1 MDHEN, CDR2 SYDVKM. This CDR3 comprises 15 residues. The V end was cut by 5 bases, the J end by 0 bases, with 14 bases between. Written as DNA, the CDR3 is TGTGCCAGCAGTCTTCCGGGACACCTCTCCTACGAGCAGTACTTC. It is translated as CASSLPGHLSYEQYF. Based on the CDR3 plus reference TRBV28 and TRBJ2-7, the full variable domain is DVKVTQSSRYLVKRTGEKVFLECVQDMDHENMFWYRQDPGLGLRLIYFSYDVKMKEKGDIPEGYSVSREKKERFSLILESASTNQTSMYLCASSLPGHLSYEQYFGPGTRLTVT.

The CDR3 sequence: CASSLDGSSGYTF. The CDR3 coding sequence is TGTGCCAGCAGCTTGGACGGGAGTAGTGGCTACACCTTC. The rearrangement uses TRBV7-2 and TRBJ1-2; D unclear. The V and J ends lost 3 bases and 7 bases respectively, with 12 bases between them. The CDR3 consists of 13 residues. Germline V gene lookup returns CDR1 SGHTA and CDR2 FQGNSA.

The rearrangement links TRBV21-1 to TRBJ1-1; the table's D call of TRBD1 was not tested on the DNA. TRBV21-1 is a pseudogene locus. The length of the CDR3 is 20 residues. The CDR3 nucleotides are TGTGCCAGCAGCAAAGAGTTAGGGAGCCCCACGGGCCGACTGAACACTGAAGCTTTCTTT. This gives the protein CASSKELGSPTGRLNTEAFF.

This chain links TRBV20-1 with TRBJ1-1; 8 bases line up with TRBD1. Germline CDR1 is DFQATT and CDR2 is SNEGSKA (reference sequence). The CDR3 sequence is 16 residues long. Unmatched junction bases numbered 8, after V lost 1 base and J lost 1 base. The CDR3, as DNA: TGCAGTGCTAGAGTCGGGACAGGTTTAAAGAACACTGAAGCTTTCTTT. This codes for CSARVGTGLKNTEAFF.

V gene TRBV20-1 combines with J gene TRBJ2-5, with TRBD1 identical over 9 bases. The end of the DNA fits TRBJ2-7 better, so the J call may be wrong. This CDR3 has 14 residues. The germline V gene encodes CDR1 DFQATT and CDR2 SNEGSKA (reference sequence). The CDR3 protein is CSAGGTGSSYEQYF. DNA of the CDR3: TGCAGTGCTGGCGGGACAGGGAGCTCCTACGAGCAGTACTTC.